Sequencing of this T cell receptor (beta chain) was carried out in a study of human T cells and chemical hapten exposure (dated by TCRdb to about 2021). With regard to the full study: For sensitization, 2% DPC in acetone was applied to a 2 cm by 2 cm area of upper inner arm skin. Patients additionally received weekly therapeutic DPC doses to the scalp throughout the roughly 25-week study period. Patch testing on the upper back used Finn chambers containing 0.01% DPC, with scoring done after 6 days according to International Contact Dermatitis Research Group standards. The patient cohort, mostly female, included alopecia areata with under or over 50% scalp involvement, alopecia totalis and alopecia universalis. Libraries were pooled for sequencing, and per-sample TCR yields varied mainly because of small differences in library volumes within the pool. Peripheral blood TCR repertoire changes were tracked in vivo in alopecia patients during primary and secondary sensitization to the hapten diphenylcyclopropenone (DPC). Blood samples were taken from patients before sensitization (week 0) and then at 2, 6 and about 24 weeks after DPC sensitization. For TCR sequencing, blood came from 25 to 35 alopecia patients at anywhere from one to four time points (pre-sensitization, 2, 6 and 24 weeks). The investigation overall reported the following: No change with DPC sensitization was found in the number of TCRs above 1 in 1000 frequency, and no evidence of global repertoire structure alterations was found. Because all patients had alopecia, a presumed autoimmune disease, the immune response of the patients might differ from that of healthy individuals. After repeated subsampling, the strength of the expansion versus patch-test correlation and the threshold at which it became significant changed. The number of PT1 expanded TCRs positively correlated with patch test score, significant at thresholds 8, 16 and 32 but not 4. Compared with pre-sensitization or healthy control sets, expanded TCRs formed significantly more large CDR3 similarity clusters, which is consistent with antigen-driven responses.

CDR1 is given as SGDLS and CDR2 as YYNGEE, both from the germline V gene. Inclusive of the bounding cysteine and phenylalanine, the CDR3 is 16 residues long. Left in the record is the CDR3 DNA by itself, 48 bases read in frame from the first base. The germline V and J ends show losses of 0 bases and 5 bases respectively, and no gene match explains 9 bases of the junction. Read against the paper, the sample's time point label means: pre-sensitization, week 0. The intended sense of this specimen's treatment or condition label: therapeutic diphenylcyclopropenone sensitization with weekly scalp DPC. At each patch-test visit, blood was drawn before the patch test was applied. Eligible patients were aged 18 to 70, diagnosed with alopecia, deemed suitable for DPC therapy, and excluded if pregnant. Unfractionated whole blood was collected in Tempus Blood RNA tubes, and total RNA was extracted from that blood.

Library construction relied on RACE. Sequencing used a NextSeq 500. During library preparation, unique molecular identifiers were attached to individual cDNA molecules so that TCRs could be counted in a quantitative, reproducible way. Both TCR alpha and TCR beta chains were sequenced from each blood RNA sample. The authors' pipeline ran thus. Samples had a median of roughly 87,000 TCRs, with a range from about 20,000 to 690,600. The Decombinator software suite was used to annotate V, J and CDR3 in the TCR reads. To make PS versus PT1 abundance plots, every sample was subsampled to the same number of TCRs (28,000). TCRs were defined as expanded if absent before sensitization and observed at least eight times at the 2-week time point. Using fastp trimming at Q25 and MiXCR clonotype assembly, TCRdb reanalyzed the public sequencing data and kept in-frame beta chains. Each record represents a unique CDR3 protein, reported with the most common genes and DNA among its rows. TCRdb assigned the V and J calls; the authors' analysis was not used. The sample table contains around 300,000 distinct CDR3 sequences; only one count was recorded for 7.5% to 9% of them. Of the sample, more than 0.95% is held by the ten largest clones.

Worth noting for this clonotype: This receptor's antigen is unknown. Base qualities are missing; no much larger clone stands one base away.

The V and J genes are TRBV9 and TRBJ2-3, with TRBD1 identical over 7 junction bases. The sequence derives from a man aged 18 to 30 with alopecia areata. Some clones in this sample may be carry-over from other donors' samples. The sequences come from whole blood, collected in connection with sensitization to the hapten diphenylcyclopropenone (DPC). CDR3 protein: CASSVGSQTGRDTQYF. The DNA sequence is as follows: TGTGCCAGCAGCGTAGGATCTCAGACAGGGAGAGATACGCAGTATTTT.